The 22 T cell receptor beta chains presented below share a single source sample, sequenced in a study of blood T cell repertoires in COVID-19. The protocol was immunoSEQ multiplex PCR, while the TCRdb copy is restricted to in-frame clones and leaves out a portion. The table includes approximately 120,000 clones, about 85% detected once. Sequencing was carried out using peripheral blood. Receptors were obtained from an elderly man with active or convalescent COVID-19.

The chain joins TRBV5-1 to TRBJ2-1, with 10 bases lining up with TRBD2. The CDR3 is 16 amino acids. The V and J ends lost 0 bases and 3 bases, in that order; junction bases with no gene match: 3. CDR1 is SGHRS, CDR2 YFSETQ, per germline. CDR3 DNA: TGCGCCAGCAGCTTGGCCTCTAGCGGGAGCTACAATGAGCAGTTCTTC. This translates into CASSLASSGSYNEQFF.

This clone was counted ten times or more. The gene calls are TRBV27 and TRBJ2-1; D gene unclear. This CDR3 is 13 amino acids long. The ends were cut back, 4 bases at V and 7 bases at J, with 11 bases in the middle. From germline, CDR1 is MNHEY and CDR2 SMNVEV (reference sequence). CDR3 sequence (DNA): TGTGCCAGCAGTTATTCTAGTAAGAATGAGCAGTTCTTC. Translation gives CASSYSSKNEQFF.

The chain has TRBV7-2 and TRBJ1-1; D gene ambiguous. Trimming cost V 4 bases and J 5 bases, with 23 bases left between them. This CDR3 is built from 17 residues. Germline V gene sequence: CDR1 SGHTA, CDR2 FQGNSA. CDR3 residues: CASSSPIKTGRVTEAFF. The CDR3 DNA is TGTGCCAGCAGCTCCCCGATTAAAACGGGGAGGGTGACTGAAGCTTTCTTT.

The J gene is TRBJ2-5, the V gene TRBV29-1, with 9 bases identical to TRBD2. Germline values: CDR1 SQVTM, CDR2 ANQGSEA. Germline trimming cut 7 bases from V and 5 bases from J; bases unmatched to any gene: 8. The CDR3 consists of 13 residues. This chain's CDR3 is CSELSGSAETQYF. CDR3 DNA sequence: TGCAGCGAACTTAGCGGGAGCGCGGAGACCCAGTACTTC.

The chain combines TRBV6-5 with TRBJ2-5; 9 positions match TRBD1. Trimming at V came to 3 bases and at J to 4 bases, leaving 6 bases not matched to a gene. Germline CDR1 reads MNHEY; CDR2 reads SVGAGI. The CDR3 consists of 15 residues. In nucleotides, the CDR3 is TGTGCCAGCAGTTATTACAGACAGGGGGGAGAGACCCAGTACTTC. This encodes CASSYYRQGGETQYF.

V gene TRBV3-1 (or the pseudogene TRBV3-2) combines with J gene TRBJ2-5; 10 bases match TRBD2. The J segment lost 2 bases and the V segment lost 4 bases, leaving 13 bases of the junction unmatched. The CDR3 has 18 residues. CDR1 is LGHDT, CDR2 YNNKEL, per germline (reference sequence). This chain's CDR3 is CASSRNHGVAGGQETQYF. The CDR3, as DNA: TGTGCCAGCAGCCGCAACCATGGGGTAGCGGGGGGACAAGAGACCCAGTACTTC.

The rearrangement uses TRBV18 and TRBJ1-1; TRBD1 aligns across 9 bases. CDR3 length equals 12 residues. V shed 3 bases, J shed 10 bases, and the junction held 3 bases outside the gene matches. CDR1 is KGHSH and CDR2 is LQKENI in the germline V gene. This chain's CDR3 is CASSPTGGRAFF. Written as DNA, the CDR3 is TGTGCCAGCTCACCTACAGGGGGCAGAGCTTTCTTT.

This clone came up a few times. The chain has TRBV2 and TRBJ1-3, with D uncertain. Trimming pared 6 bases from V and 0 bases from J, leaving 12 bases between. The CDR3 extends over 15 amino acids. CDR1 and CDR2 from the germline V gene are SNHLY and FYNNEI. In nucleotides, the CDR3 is TGTGCCAGCAGCCGGGAAGTTCTCTCTGGAAACACCATATATTTT. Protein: CASSREVLSGNTIYF.

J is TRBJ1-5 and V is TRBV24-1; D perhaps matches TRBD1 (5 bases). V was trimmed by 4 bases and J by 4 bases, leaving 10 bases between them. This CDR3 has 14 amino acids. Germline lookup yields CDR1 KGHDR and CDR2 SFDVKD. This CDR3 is CATSEPTGNQPQHF. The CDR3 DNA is TGTGCCACCAGTGAACCTACAGGAAATCAGCCCCAGCATTTT.

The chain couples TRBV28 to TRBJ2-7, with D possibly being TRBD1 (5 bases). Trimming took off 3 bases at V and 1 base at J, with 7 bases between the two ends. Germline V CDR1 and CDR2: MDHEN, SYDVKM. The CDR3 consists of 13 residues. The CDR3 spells CASSLGQSYEQYF. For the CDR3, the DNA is TGTGCCAGCAGTTTGGGGCAGTCCTACGAGCAGTACTTC.

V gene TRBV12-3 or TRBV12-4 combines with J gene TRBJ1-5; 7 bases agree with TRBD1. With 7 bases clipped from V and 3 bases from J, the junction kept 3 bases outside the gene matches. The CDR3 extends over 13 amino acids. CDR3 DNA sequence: TGTGCCAGCAAGACAGGGTTCAATCAGCCCCAGCATTTT. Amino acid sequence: CASKTGFNQPQHF.

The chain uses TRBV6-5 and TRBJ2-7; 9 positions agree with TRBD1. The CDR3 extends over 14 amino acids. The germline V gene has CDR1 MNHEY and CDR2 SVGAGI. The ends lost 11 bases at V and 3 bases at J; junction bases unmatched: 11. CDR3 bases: TGTGCCGGGGGCTCTGGGACAGGGAGCTACGAGCAGTACTTC. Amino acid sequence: CAGGSGTGSYEQYF.

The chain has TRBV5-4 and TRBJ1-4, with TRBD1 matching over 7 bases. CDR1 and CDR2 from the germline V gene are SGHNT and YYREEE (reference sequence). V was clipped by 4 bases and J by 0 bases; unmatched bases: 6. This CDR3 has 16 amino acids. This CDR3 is CASSETGDATNEKLFF. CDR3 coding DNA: TGTGCCAGCAGCGAAACAGGGGACGCAACTAATGAAAAACTGTTTTTT.

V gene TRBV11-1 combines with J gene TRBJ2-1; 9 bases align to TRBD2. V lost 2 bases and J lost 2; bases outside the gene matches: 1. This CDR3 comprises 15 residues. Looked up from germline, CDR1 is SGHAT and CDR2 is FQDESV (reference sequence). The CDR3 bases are TGTGCCAGCAGCTTAAGCGGGGGGACCTACAATGAGCAGTTCTTC. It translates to CASSLSGGTYNEQFF. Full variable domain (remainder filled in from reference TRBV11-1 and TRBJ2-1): EAEVAQSPRYKITEKSQAVAFWCDPISGHATLYWYRQILGQGPELLVQFQDESVVDDSQLPKDRFSAERLKGVDSTLKIQPAELGDSAMYLCASSLSGGTYNEQFFGPGTRLTVL.

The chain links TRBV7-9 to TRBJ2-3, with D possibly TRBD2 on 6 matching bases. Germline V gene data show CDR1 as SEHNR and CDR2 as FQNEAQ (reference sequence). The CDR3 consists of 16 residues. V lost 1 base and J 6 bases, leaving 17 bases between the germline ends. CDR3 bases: TGTGCCAGCAGCTTAGTCGGGCGGGAACTGTCTGATACGCAGTATTTT. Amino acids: CASSLVGRELSDTQYF. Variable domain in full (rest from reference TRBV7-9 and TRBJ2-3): DTGVSQNPRHKITKRGQNVTFRCDPISEHNRLYWYRQTLGQGPEFLTYFQNEAQLEKSRLLSDRFSAERPKGSFSTLEIQRTEQGDSAMYLCASSLVGRELSDTQYFGPGTRLTVL.

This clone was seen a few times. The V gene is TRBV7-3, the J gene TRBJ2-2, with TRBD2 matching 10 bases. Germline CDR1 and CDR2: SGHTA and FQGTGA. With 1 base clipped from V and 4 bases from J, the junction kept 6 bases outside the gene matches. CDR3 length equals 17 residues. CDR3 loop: CASSLSLAGALTGELFF. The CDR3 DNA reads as TGTGCCAGCAGCTTAAGCCTAGCGGGGGCTCTCACCGGGGAGCTGTTTTTT.

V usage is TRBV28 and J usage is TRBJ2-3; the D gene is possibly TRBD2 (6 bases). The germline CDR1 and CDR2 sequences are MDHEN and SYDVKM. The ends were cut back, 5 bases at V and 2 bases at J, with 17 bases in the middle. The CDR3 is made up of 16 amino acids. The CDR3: CASSRDYPGATDTQYF. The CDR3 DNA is TGTGCCAGCAGTCGTGACTACCCGGGAGCCACAGATACGCAGTATTTT.

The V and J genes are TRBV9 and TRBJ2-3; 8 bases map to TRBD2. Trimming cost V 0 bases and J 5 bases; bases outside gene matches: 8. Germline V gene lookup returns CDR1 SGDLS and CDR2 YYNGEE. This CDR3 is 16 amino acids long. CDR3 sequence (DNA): TGTGCCAGCAGCGTAGGAATAGCGGGACTAGTAGATACGCAGTATTTT. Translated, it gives CASSVGIAGLVDTQYF.

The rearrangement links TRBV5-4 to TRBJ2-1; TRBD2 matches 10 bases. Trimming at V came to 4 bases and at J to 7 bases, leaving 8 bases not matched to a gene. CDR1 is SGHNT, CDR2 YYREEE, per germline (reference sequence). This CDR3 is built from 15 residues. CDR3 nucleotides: TGTGCCAGCAGCCCGGGGACTAGCGAGTGGAATGAGCAGTTCTTC. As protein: CASSPGTSEWNEQFF.

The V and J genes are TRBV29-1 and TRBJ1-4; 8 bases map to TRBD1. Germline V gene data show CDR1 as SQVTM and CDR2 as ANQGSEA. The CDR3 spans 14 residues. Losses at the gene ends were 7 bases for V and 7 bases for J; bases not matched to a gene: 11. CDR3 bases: TGCAGCGCCCTGGGCAGGGGGCTCGGTGAAAAACTGTTTTTT. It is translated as CSALGRGLGEKLFF.

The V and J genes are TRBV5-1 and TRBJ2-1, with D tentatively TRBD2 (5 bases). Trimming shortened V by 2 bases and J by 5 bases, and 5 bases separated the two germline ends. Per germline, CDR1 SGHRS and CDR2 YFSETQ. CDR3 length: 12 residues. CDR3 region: CASSFGDNEQFF. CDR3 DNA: TGCGCCAGCAGCTTCGGGGACAATGAGCAGTTCTTC.

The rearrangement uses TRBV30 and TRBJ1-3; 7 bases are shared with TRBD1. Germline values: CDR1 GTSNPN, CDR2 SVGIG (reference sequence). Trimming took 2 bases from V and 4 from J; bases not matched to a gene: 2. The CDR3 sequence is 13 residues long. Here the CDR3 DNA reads TGTGCCTGGAGTACAGGGGCCGGAAACACCATATATTTT. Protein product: CAWSTGAGNTIYF.